Each of the 13 T cell receptor beta chains below was sequenced from the same sample in a study of shared clonotypes between healthy human individuals. Clones were read by immunoSEQ multiplex PCR, and TCRdb kept only the in-frame ones, dropping some. The sample yields approximately 1,000,000 clones, around 82% seen once. The sample was memory CD4+ T cells from PBMCs. Noted subset: CD45RA-negative fraction. The receptors shown here come from a young man in good health. Some clones in this sample may be carry-over from other donors' samples.

The chain has TRBV15 and TRBJ2-3, with 7 bases fitting TRBD2. The V gene end was trimmed by 6 bases and the J gene end by 0 bases; junction bases not matched to a gene: 6. The CDR3 loop spans 15 amino acids. Germline V lookup: CDR1 LNHNV, CDR2 YYDKDF (reference sequence). The CDR3 here is CATSLREGSTDTQYF. CDR3 nucleotides: TGTGCCACCAGTTTAAGGGAGGGGAGCACAGATACGCAGTATTTT.

The rearrangement uses TRBV5-4 and TRBJ2-3; 8 nucleotides match TRBD1. The CDR3 runs 17 residues. The germline CDR1 and CDR2 sequences are SGHNT and YYREEE (reference sequence). J was trimmed by 4 bases and V by 1 base; bases with no gene match: 11. CDR3 DNA: TGTGCCAGCAGCTTGTCCCTCTCGGCAGGGGGCCCAGATACGCAGTATTTT. Translating it yields CASSLSLSAGGPDTQYF.

This sequence joins TRBV9 and TRBJ1-2; TRBD1 agrees at 8 bases. The CDR3 extends over 14 amino acids. Trimming cost V 4 bases and J 0 bases; bases outside gene matches: 2. The germline CDR1 and CDR2 sequences are SGDLS and YYNGEE. DNA for the CDR3: TGTGCCAGCAGCCCGGACAGGGCTAACTATGGCTACACCTTC. Residues: CASSPDRANYGYTF.

V usage is TRBV28 and J usage is TRBJ1-1; a possible D gene is TRBD1 (6 bases). V lost 7 bases to trimming and J lost 5 bases, with 23 bases between them. The germline gives CDR1 MDHEN, CDR2 SYDVKM. The CDR3 contains 16 residues. CDR3: CASNTLSGGRRTEAFF. The CDR3, as DNA: TGTGCCAGCAATACCCTCTCCGGGGGGCGGCGGACTGAAGCTTTCTTT.

The CDR3 nucleotides are TGTGCCAGCAGTGAAGTCAGAAAGGCCCATGGCTACACCTTC. Translation: CASSEVRKAHGYTF. The chain carries TRBV2 and TRBJ1-2; unclear D gene. The CDR3 runs 14 residues. CDR1 and CDR2 (germline): SNHLY, FYNNEI. The germline V and J ends were trimmed by 1 base and 6 bases, with 12 bases remaining between them. Complete variable domain (other parts from reference TRBV2 and TRBJ1-2): EPEVTQTPSHQVTQMGQEVILRCVPISNHLYFYWYRQILGQKVEFLVSFYNNEISEKSEIFDDQFSVERPDGSNFTLKIRSTKLEDSAMYFCASSEVRKAHGYTFGSGTRLTVV.

The chain combines TRBV19 with TRBJ2-1, with TRBD2 matching 16 bases. This CDR3 is built from 15 residues. After removal of 5 bases from V and 8 bases from J, the junction contained 3 bases not matched to a gene. Germline V gene data show CDR1 as LNHDA and CDR2 as SQIVND (reference sequence). CDR3 coding DNA: TGTGCCAGTAGTGGGGGGACTAGCGGGAGGGATGAGCAGTTCTTC. Translated: CASSGGTSGRDEQFF.

The V gene is TRBV2, the J gene TRBJ2-5, with 12 bases lining up with TRBD2. Germline lookup yields CDR1 SNHLY and CDR2 FYNNEI. V shed 9 bases, J shed 1 base, and the junction held 9 bases outside the gene matches. This CDR3 comprises 16 residues. Written as DNA, the CDR3 is TGTGCCAGTTGGAGACCGGGACTAGCGGGCCAAGAGACCCAGTACTTC. Protein sequence: CASWRPGLAGQETQYF.

The rearrangement links TRBV7-2 to TRBJ2-1, with 9 positions matching TRBD2. CDR1 is SGHTA and CDR2 is FQGNSA in the germline V gene. V trimming: 2 bases; J trimming: 4 bases; junction bases outside the gene matches: 3. This CDR3 contains 15 residues. As DNA, the CDR3 is TGTGCCAGCAGCTTAATGCGGGAGGGATACAATGAGCAGTTCTTC. Its protein product is CASSLMREGYNEQFF.

CDR3 in amino acids: CASRLPGENTIYF. DNA for the CDR3: TGCGCCAGCCGATTACCAGGGGAAAACACCATATATTTT. The chain couples TRBV5-1 to TRBJ1-3; D perhaps matches TRBD1 (6 bases). This CDR3 region has 13 residues. The ends were cut back, 7 bases at V and 6 bases at J, with 14 bases in the middle. CDR1 is SGHRS and CDR2 is YFSETQ in the germline V gene.

This chain links TRBV30 with TRBJ1-5; 10 bases agree with TRBD1. CDR1 is GTSNPN and CDR2 is SVGIG in the germline V gene (reference sequence). V gave up 0 bases and J gave up 3 bases; unmatched junction bases: 5. This CDR3 region has 16 residues. The CDR3 bases are TGTGCCTGGAGTGTAGGACAGGGGGAGTACAATCAGCCCCAGCATTTT. Its translation is CAWSVGQGEYNQPQHF. Variable domain in full (rest from reference TRBV30 and TRBJ1-5): SQTIHQWPATLVQPVGSPLSLECTVEGTSNPNLYWYRQAAGRGLQLLFYSVGIGQISSEVPQNLSASRPQDRQFILSSKKLLLSDSGFYLCAWSVGQGEYNQPQHFGDGTRLSIL.

Regarding this clone: At one of its ends the junction is not consistent with the germline gene, which may arise from a read error. The CDR3 region is CASSHIAFQETQYF. CDR3 sequence (DNA): TGCGCCAGCAGCCACATAGCGTTCCAAGAGACCCAGTACTTC. The chain links TRBV7-9 to TRBJ2-5, with D possibly being TRBD2 (5 bases). The length of the CDR3 is 14 residues. CDR1 is SEHNR and CDR2 is FQNEAQ in the germline V gene (reference sequence).

The chain has TRBV5-1 and TRBJ2-1, with D tentatively TRBD1 or TRBD2 (5 bases each). Germline loops: CDR1 SGHRS, CDR2 YFSETQ. V lost 2 bases, J lost 5 bases, and 17 bases lay in between. The CDR3 has 16 amino acids. This CDR3 is CASSLTLGEGNNEQFF. CDR3 in DNA: TGCGCCAGCAGCTTAACCCTTGGCGAGGGGAACAATGAGCAGTTCTTC.

The V and J genes are TRBV7-2 and TRBJ1-1; D is uncertain. This CDR3 spans 16 amino acids. V was shortened by 3 bases and J by 3 bases, with 17 bases between the two germline ends. Germline-derived CDR1 and CDR2 are SGHTA and FQGNSA. The CDR3 sequence is CASSFSPLPAYTEAFF. DNA of the CDR3: TGTGCCAGCAGCTTCTCCCCCCTGCCAGCCTACACTGAAGCTTTCTTT.